The clone carrying this T cell receptor beta chain was seen many times. RNA transcripts yielded amplified TCR beta CDR3 regions. HTBI primers were used for first-round RT-PCR of the TCR CDR3. TCRdb passed the multiplex PCR reads through MiXCR, listing each CDR3 protein once. Of 350,000 to 400,000 distinct CDR3 sequences in the sample, 15% to 20% were seen once. Looked up from germline, CDR1 is MNHEY and CDR2 is SMNVEV (reference sequence). Trimming removed 0 bases at V and 3 bases at J, with 8 bases between. This CDR3 has 14 residues. The source of the sample is a study of T cells in Graves' hyperthyroidism and ophthalmopathy.

The TCR comes from a woman younger than 30 with Graves' hyperthyroidism. The sample comprised blood. The chain has TRBV27 and TRBJ2-5; tentatively, D is TRBD2 (5 bases). The CDR3 sequence: CASSLSYGKETQYF. The CDR3 coding sequence is TGTGCCAGCAGTTTATCGTACGGGAAAGAGACCCAGTACTTC.